This T cell receptor (beta chain) was captured in a study of blood T cell repertoires in COVID-19. Clones were sequenced by immunoSEQ multiplex PCR, and TCRdb holds only the in-frame ones, with some missing. The data show 150,000 to 200,000 clones, roughly 80% seen once. With 6 bases removed from V and 4 bases from J, the gap between germline ends came to 21 bases. CDR3 length equals 16 residues. Per germline, CDR1 KGHSH and CDR2 LQKENI. The V and J genes are TRBV18 and TRBJ1-2; a weak D match, TRBD1 (5 bases). The sequence was obtained from a woman between 65 and 79 years old with acute or convalescent COVID-19. The sample consisted of peripheral blood. In nucleotides, the CDR3 is TGTGCCAGCTCGCCTTCCCGGGGAGGGACGGTCTATGGCTACACCTTC. It specifies CASSPSRGGTVYGYTF.